Sequencing of this T cell receptor (beta chain) was carried out in a study of Graves' ophthalmopathy and Graves' hyperthyroidism. Study context: Samples of peripheral blood were obtained at initial diagnosis, prior to treatment of any kind. Study results and caveats: Blood contained most expanded thyroid clonotypes exceeding 0.001 frequency. Classification of ophthalmopathy versus stable hyperthyroidism by a 13-signature model yielded about 88% sensitivity and roughly 80% specificity.

A volume of approximately 9.2 ml of fresh peripheral blood supplied the PBMCs. CDR1 is PRHDT, CDR2 FYEKMQ, per germline (reference sequence). CDR3 length equals 13 residues. V was pared by 6 bases and J by 8 bases, with 5 bases of the junction left unmatched. This clonotype was seen at least ten times. Antigen unknown. For repertoire sequencing, the TCR beta CDR3 regions were amplified from RNA transcripts. First-round RT-PCR employed HTBI primers, with a second-round multiplex PCR after it. TCRdb called the multiplex PCR reads again in MiXCR, with one record for every CDR3 protein. Here the sample spans 200,000 to 250,000 distinct CDR3 sequences, about 32% being singletons.

The chain joins TRBV13 to TRBJ2-2; TRBD1 matches at 8 bases. The sequenced sample consisted of peripheral blood. This receptor was obtained from a man aged 45-60 years with Graves' ophthalmopathy. CDR3 DNA sequence: TGTGCCAGCAGTTACCAGGGGGCGGGGGAGCTGTTTTTT. Amino acids: CASSYQGAGELFF.